The count of the clone carrying this TCR beta chain is one. A single record per CDR3 protein comes from TCRdb applying MiXCR to the 5' RACE reads. The sample gives almost 250,000 distinct CDR3 sequences, approximately 15% of which show up once; more than 2% is in the top ten. These data come from a study of T-cell memory formation after mild COVID-19. Germline assignment: CDR1 SGHRS and CDR2 YFSETQ. The CDR3 is made up of 16 amino acids. Trimming took 4 bases from V and 5 from J; bases not matched to a gene: 8. This TCR came from an adult woman who had mild COVID-19 (a few samples of this study predate the infection). Cell type and time point are not known. The rearrangement uses TRBV5-1 and TRBJ2-2, with 10 nucleotides matching TRBD2. The source material was PBMCs or a T cell subset sorted from them (not recorded which). CDR3 sequence: CASSPGLADLTGELFF. DNA for the CDR3: TGCGCCAGCAGCCCCGGACTAGCGGATTTGACCGGGGAGCTGTTTTTT.